The sequence of this T cell receptor beta chain was determined in a study of shared clonotypes between healthy human individuals. Notes on the study in general: The donor pool, a small one, limited the genetic and exposure-history diversity represented.

About this clone: Its specificity is unknown.

Only in-frame clones appear in the TCRdb table, and some are missing; sequencing was by immunoSEQ multiplex PCR. In the table there are about 700,000 clones, about 74% of which are singletons. Splitting of CD4+ cells produced CD45RA+ naive and CD45RA-negative memory subsets. Germline CDR1 reads SSHAT; CDR2 reads FNYEAQ (reference sequence). V was pared by 5 bases and J by 2 bases, with 9 bases of the junction left unmatched. The CDR3 is 15 residues long. J is TRBJ2-7 and V is TRBV7-7; TRBD2 agrees at 7 bases. Source material: memory CD4+ T cells sorted from blood. Subset here: CD45RA-negative fraction. The receptor was isolated from a woman aged 25 to 39 in good health. CDR3 residues: CASSASSGGAYEQYF. For the CDR3, the DNA is TGTGCCAGCAGCGCATCTAGCGGAGGGGCCTACGAGCAGTACTTC.